This passage covers 20 T cell receptor beta chains from one sample sequenced in a study of graft-versus-host responses after intestinal transplantation. Method: immunoSEQ multiplex PCR; TCRdb's copy keeps in-frame clones and lacks some. The data show about 12,000 clones, over 90% seen once. The sample consisted of PBMCs, taken around 110 days after intestinal transplant. These receptors originate from a human patient who received an intestinal transplant, so some T cells may come from the graft donor.

The chain links TRBV5-6 to TRBJ2-1, with a weak D call TRBD2 (5 bases). The CDR3 runs 15 residues. V dropped 2 bases and J dropped 5 bases, with 14 bases sitting between them. Germline-derived CDR1 and CDR2 are SGHDT and YYEEEE. CDR3 sequence reads: CASSFSPSSHNEQFF. The CDR3 bases are TGTGCCAGCAGCTTTAGTCCTAGCAGTCACAATGAGCAGTTCTTC.

This chain links TRBV7-6 with TRBJ2-1; 10 bases align to TRBD1. This CDR3 contains 16 residues. Germline V lookup: CDR1 SGHVS, CDR2 FNYEAQ. Trimming at V came to 3 bases and at J to 5 bases, leaving 7 bases not matched to a gene. The CDR3 DNA reads TGTGCCAGCAGCTTGGGGTGGGACAGGGGTAACAATGAGCAGTTCTTC. It codes for CASSLGWDRGNNEQFF.

The chain combines TRBV2 with TRBJ2-2; 7 bases align to TRBD2. CDR1 is SNHLY, CDR2 FYNNEI, per germline. The CDR3 has 14 amino acids. J lost 6 bases, V lost 7 bases, and 8 bases had no gene match. The CDR3 sequence is CASTGGSVAGELFF. The CDR3 nucleotides read TGTGCCAGCACCGGCGGGAGTGTCGCCGGGGAGCTGTTTTTT. The entire variable domain, with the rest obtained from reference TRBV2 and TRBJ2-2, is as follows: EPEVTQTPSHQVTQMGQEVILRCVPISNHLYFYWYRQILGQKVEFLVSFYNNEISEKSEIFDDQFSVERPDGSNFTLKIRSTKLEDSAMYFCASTGGSVAGELFFGEGSRLTVL.

This chain uses TRBV5-1 with TRBJ2-3; 12 bases are shared with TRBD2. The germline V gene has CDR1 SGHRS and CDR2 YFSETQ. The J segment lost 4 bases and the V segment lost 4 bases, leaving 4 bases of the junction unmatched. This CDR3 is 15 amino acids long. The CDR3 bases are TGCGCCAGCAGCCCGGGGACTAGCGGGCCAGATACGCAGTATTTT. It is translated as CASSPGTSGPDTQYF.

V usage is TRBV6-5 and J usage is TRBJ2-2; 8 nucleotides align to TRBD1. The V gene end was trimmed by 5 bases and the J gene end by 3 bases; junction bases not matched to a gene: 5. CDR1 and CDR2 (germline): MNHEY, SVGAGI. This CDR3 region has 15 residues. The CDR3 region is CASSPGQAYTGELFF. For the CDR3, the DNA is TGTGCCAGCAGTCCGGGACAGGCGTACACCGGGGAGCTGTTTTTT.

This chain uses TRBV7-8 with TRBJ1-1, with D tentatively TRBD1 (5 bases). V was pared by 5 bases and J by 0 bases, with 10 bases between. Germline V lookup: CDR1 SGHVS, CDR2 FQNEAQ. There are 14 residues in the CDR3. This CDR3 reads CASSPGAMNTEAFF. The CDR3, as DNA: TGTGCCAGCAGCCCCGGGGCCATGAACACTGAAGCTTTCTTT.

In its sample, this clone was seen once. The rearrangement joins TRBV6-1 to TRBJ1-5, with TRBD1 as a possible D gene (5 bases). The ends were cut back, 4 bases at V and 0 bases at J, with 13 bases in the middle. CDR1 is MNHNS, CDR2 SASEGT, per germline. This CDR3 has 16 amino acids. The CDR3 loop reads CASSAGGFYSNQPQHF. The CDR3 DNA reads TGTGCCAGCAGTGCCGGGGGGTTTTATAGCAATCAGCCCCAGCATTTT.

There are a few counts of this clone. The chain employs TRBV19 and TRBJ2-4, with a weak D call TRBD2 (6 bases). Looked up from germline, CDR1 is LNHDA and CDR2 is SQIVND (reference sequence). The CDR3 spans 11 residues. V dropped 2 bases and J dropped 13 bases, with 9 bases sitting between them. CDR3: CASSIQGLQYF. DNA of the CDR3: TGTGCCAGTAGTATACAAGGACTACAGTACTTC.

This chain joins TRBV27 and TRBJ2-2; 7 bases agree with TRBD2. Looked up from germline, CDR1 is MNHEY and CDR2 is SMNVEV (reference sequence). The junction had 5 bases not matched to a gene; V was cut back by 6 bases and J by 1 base. The CDR3 is made up of 15 amino acids. The CDR3: CASSRDYLNTGELFF. In DNA form, the CDR3 reads TGTGCCAGCAGCCGGGACTACCTGAACACCGGGGAGCTGTTTTTT.

This sequence joins TRBV6-1 and TRBJ2-3; no definite D call. Germline-derived CDR1 and CDR2 are MNHNS and SASEGT. The length of the CDR3 is 17 residues. The V and J ends lost 0 bases and 0 bases respectively, with 13 bases between them. The CDR3 region is CASSEALYWGSTDTQYF. The CDR3 DNA follows: TGTGCCAGCAGTGAAGCGCTTTATTGGGGAAGCACAGATACGCAGTATTTT.

This clone has more than one count but fewer than ten. The chain recombines TRBV5-1 with TRBJ1-1; TRBD1 is a possible D gene (5 bases). The CDR3 extends over 15 amino acids. V lost 2 bases and J 4 bases, leaving 15 bases between the germline ends. Per germline, CDR1 SGHRS and CDR2 YFSETQ. The CDR3 sequence is CASSFFGGEGTEAFF. For the CDR3, the DNA is TGCGCCAGCAGCTTTTTCGGAGGGGAGGGCACTGAAGCTTTCTTT.

The chain couples TRBV7-3 to TRBJ2-5; 7 positions match TRBD1. CDR3 size: 16 residues. Trimming removed 1 base from V and 2 bases from J; junction bases left unmatched: 7. CDR1 and CDR2 (germline): SGHTA, FQGTGA. The CDR3 region is CASSLNSRQGQETQYF. The CDR3 bases are TGTGCCAGCAGCTTAAATTCGAGACAGGGTCAAGAGACCCAGTACTTC.

The chain combines TRBV13 with TRBJ2-7; TRBD1 aligns across 9 bases. Germline V CDR1 and CDR2: PRHDT, FYEKMQ (reference sequence). This CDR3 has 15 residues. V shed 1 base and J 2 bases; nucleotides not matched to a gene: 3. CDR3 region: CASSLAGQGPYEQYF. DNA of the CDR3: TGTGCCAGCAGCTTAGCGGGACAGGGACCCTACGAGCAGTACTTC.

The chain has TRBV19 and TRBJ2-5; 14 bases map to TRBD2. The length of the CDR3 is 16 residues. Germline V CDR1 and CDR2: LNHDA, SQIVND (reference sequence). The J segment lost 4 bases and the V segment lost 5 bases, leaving 6 bases of the junction unmatched. CDR3 amino acids: CASSPRLAGGSETQYF. CDR3 coding DNA: TGTGCCAGTAGTCCACGACTAGCGGGAGGGTCAGAGACCCAGTACTTC.

V is TRBV6-1 and J is TRBJ2-4, with 9 positions matching TRBD1. V shed 4 bases, J shed 1 base, and the junction held 14 bases outside the gene matches. CDR3 length equals 19 residues. Per germline, CDR1 MNHNS and CDR2 SASEGT. DNA of the CDR3: TGTGCCAGCAGTGCCCGGACAGGGGACTGGCGTGGGGCCAAAAACATTCAGTACTTC. Translation: CASSARTGDWRGAKNIQYF.

The chain uses TRBV7-2 and TRBJ2-7; 8 bases match TRBD2. This CDR3 is built from 14 residues. Trimming removed 5 bases from V and 3 bases from J; junction bases left unmatched: 6. Germline lookup yields CDR1 SGHTA and CDR2 FQGNSA. The CDR3 spells CASSQRGGYYEQYF. The CDR3 DNA follows: TGTGCCAGCAGCCAACGGGGGGGATACTACGAGCAGTACTTC.

This sequence joins TRBV2 and TRBJ1-4, with D unresolved. The germline CDR1 and CDR2 sequences are SNHLY and FYNNEI. The CDR3 spans 14 residues. Deletions cut 3 bases from V and 3 bases from J, with 8 bases between. CDR3 bases: TGTGCCAGCAGTGATTCTGGATCTAATGAAAAACTGTTTTTT. Protein: CASSDSGSNEKLFF.

In its sample, this clone was seen once. The chain joins TRBV2 to TRBJ1-5; D might be TRBD1 (6 bases). The CDR3 consists of 16 residues. Trimming removed 6 bases from V and 0 bases from J, with 15 bases in between. In germline, CDR1 is SNHLY, CDR2 FYNNEI. The CDR3 nucleotides read TGTGCCAGCAGGGGGGGCCCCCGATTTAGCAATCAGCCCCAGCATTTT. Translating gives CASRGGPRFSNQPQHF.

CDR3 sequence reads: CASSTPGVYQPQHF. CDR3 bases: TGTGCCAGCAGTACACCAGGGGTGTATCAGCCCCAGCATTTT. This chain joins TRBV28 and TRBJ1-5, with D possibly matching TRBD1 (6 bases). Per the germline V gene, CDR1 is MDHEN and CDR2 is SYDVKM. CDR3 length equals 14 residues. Trimming left V 5 bases short and J 5 bases short, with 13 bases between. The full variable domain, with the rest looked up from reference TRBV28 and TRBJ1-5, is DVKVTQSSRYLVKRTGEKVFLECVQDMDHENMFWYRQDPGLGLRLIYFSYDVKMKEKGDIPEGYSVSREKKERFSLILESASTNQTSMYLCASSTPGVYQPQHFGDGTRLSIL.

The J gene is TRBJ1-1, the V gene TRBV7-2, with D possibly TRBD1 on 5 matching bases. This CDR3 is 14 amino acids long. Germline V gene sequence: CDR1 SGHTA, CDR2 FQGNSA. Trimming stripped 7 bases from V and 5 bases from J, with 17 bases between. This CDR3 reads CASTLLQGSTEAFF. In DNA form, the CDR3 reads TGTGCCAGCACCCTCCTCCAGGGTAGTACTGAAGCTTTCTTT. The full variable domain, with the rest looked up from reference TRBV7-2 and TRBJ1-1, is GAGVSQSPSNKVTEKGKDVELRCDPISGHTALYWYRQSLGQGLEFLIYFQGNSAPDKSGLPSDRFSAERTGGSVSTLTIQRTQQEDSAVYLCASTLLQGSTEAFFGQGTRLTVV.